Detailed here is one T cell receptor (beta chain). A second PCR of about 7 to 11 cycles used a sample-barcoded 5' primer and a J-beta primer mix. TCRdb fed the 5' RACE reads into MiXCR, producing one record per CDR3 protein. The data show 600,000 to 850,000 distinct CDR3 sequences, with around 25% seen just once and roughly a tenth held by the top ten. The sample is drawn from a study of blood T cells in healthy people across ages. The sample was also reused in another study, on T cells of mothers and their children.

What was sequenced was blood. The clonotype originates from a boy aged 5-17 years in good health.

The CDR3 region has the DNA TGCAGTGCTACGGACAGACTAGCCAAAAACATTCAGTACTTC. Protein: CSATDRLAKNIQYF. The V and J genes are TRBV20-1 and TRBJ2-4; D is perhaps TRBD1 (6 bases). Deletions cut 4 bases from V and 0 bases from J, with 10 bases between. This CDR3 region has 14 residues. CDR1 DFQATT and CDR2 SNEGSKA come from the germline V gene (reference sequence).